These 8 T cell receptor beta chains originate from one sample sequenced in a study of T-cell memory formation after mild COVID-19. Using its own MiXCR run on the 5' RACE reads, TCRdb lists one record per CDR3 protein. Here the sample spans 200,000 to 250,000 distinct CDR3 sequences, approximately 9% being singletons. Sequencing was performed on PBMCs or a T cell subset sorted from them (not recorded which). The receptors shown here come from a man aged 18 to 29 who had mild COVID-19 (a few samples of this study predate the infection). Cell type and time point are not known.

The rearrangement links TRBV4-1 to TRBJ2-2; the D is unclear. The V gene lost 1 base and the J gene lost 5 bases, with 5 bases spanning the gap. Looked up from germline, CDR1 is MGHRA and CDR2 is YSYEKL. The CDR3 loop spans 13 amino acids. CDR3 coding DNA: TGCGCCAGCAGCCAAGGTGAAACCGGGGAGCTGTTTTTT. Amino acids: CASSQGETGELFF.

This clonotype was picked up many times. This sequence joins TRBV29-1 and TRBJ1-1; D remains unclear. This CDR3 is 13 amino acids long. Between the trimmed V and J ends, which lost 2 bases and 3 bases, there was a span of 10 bases. The germline gives CDR1 SQVTM, CDR2 ANQGSEA. CDR3 amino acids: CSVELILHTEAFF. The CDR3 DNA reads as TGCAGCGTTGAACTAATACTTCACACTGAAGCTTTCTTT.

This clonotype has more than one count but fewer than ten. The chain uses TRBV20-1 and TRBJ2-3; 7 bases line up with TRBD1. This CDR3 has 14 residues. Losses at the gene ends were 5 bases for V and 4 bases for J; bases not matched to a gene: 9. In germline, CDR1 is DFQATT, CDR2 SNEGSKA (reference sequence). CDR3 sequence reads: CSAPAVGGADTQYF. DNA for the CDR3: TGCAGTGCTCCCGCGGTAGGGGGCGCAGATACGCAGTATTTT.

This clonotype was detected only a few times. J is TRBJ1-1 and V is TRBV5-1; D may be TRBD1 (6 bases). CDR3 length equals 16 residues. CDR1 and CDR2 from the germline V gene are SGHRS and YFSETQ. V was trimmed by 7 bases and J by 1 base, leaving 20 bases between them. The CDR3 bases are TGCGCCAGCTCTACCTTACAGGGTAATAGGAACACTGAAGCTTTCTTT. Encoded protein: CASSTLQGNRNTEAFF.

This clonotype was detected ten times or more. The chain joins TRBV9 to TRBJ2-3; D ambiguous. Trimming left V 1 base short and J 3 bases short, with 3 bases between. This CDR3 comprises 12 residues. Per germline, CDR1 SGDLS and CDR2 YYNGEE. CDR3 sequence (DNA): TGTGCCAGCAGCGTAATGACAGATACGCAGTATTTT. The encoded protein is CASSVMTDTQYF.

This clonotype was seen more than once but under ten times. The rearrangement joins TRBV7-9 to TRBJ2-3; 9 bases map to TRBD1. With V trimmed by 5 bases and J by 3 bases, 6 bases remained unmatched. There are 15 residues in the CDR3. Germline V CDR1 and CDR2: SEHNR, FQNEAQ (reference sequence). In DNA form, the CDR3 reads TGTGCCAGCAGCCCCGCCGGGACAGGGACAGATACGCAGTATTTT. Encoded protein: CASSPAGTGTDTQYF.

V is TRBV4-1 and J is TRBJ1-1; unclear D gene. V was cut by 3 bases and J by 6 bases, with 8 bases left in between. The germline gives CDR1 MGHRA, CDR2 YSYEKL. The CDR3 length is 12 residues. The chain's CDR3 is CASSQEGPEAFF. CDR3 in DNA: TGCGCCAGCAGCCAGGAGGGCCCTGAAGCTTTCTTT.

The rearrangement joins TRBV10-1 to TRBJ2-1; TRBD2 matches at 7 bases. The CDR3 runs 14 residues. Unmatched junction bases numbered 4, after V lost 2 bases and J lost 6 bases. CDR1 is WNHNN, CDR2 SYGVQD, per germline (reference sequence). This chain's CDR3 is CASSEAAGVNEQFF. The DNA for the CDR3 is TGCGCCAGCAGTGAGGCCGCGGGGGTCAATGAGCAGTTCTTC.